These 30 T cell receptor beta chains came from one sample sequenced in a study of cytomegalovirus exposure and HLA in healthy donors. PCR was performed using 60 Vbeta and 13 Jbeta primers. Measured with immunoSEQ multiplex PCR; TCRdb has only the in-frame clones, and not every one. The sample carries 150,000 to 200,000 clones, 12% recorded once. The source material was PBMCs. These receptors all come from a man aged 50-60 years in good health and CMV-seropositive.

The chain combines TRBV11-2 with TRBJ2-7; D unresolved. Trimming removed 0 bases at V and 3 bases at J, with 12 bases between. CDR3 size: 15 residues. The V gene's germline CDR1 is SGHAT and CDR2 FQNNGV. The CDR3 is CASSLDSWARYEQYF. In DNA, the CDR3 is TGTGCCAGCAGCTTAGATAGTTGGGCCCGCTACGAGCAGTACTTC.

This chain uses TRBV9 with TRBJ1-2; 7 bases are a match to TRBD1. Germline loops: CDR1 SGDLS, CDR2 YYNGEE. The CDR3 covers 15 residues. V dropped 0 bases and J dropped 2; count of bases not matched to a gene: 4. DNA for the CDR3: TGTGCCAGCAGCGTAGAGGGGGCACGGAACTATGGCTACACCTTC. This gives the protein CASSVEGARNYGYTF. The variable domain in full, completed from reference TRBV9 and TRBJ1-2, reads DSGVTQTPKHLITATGQRVTLRCSPRSGDLSVYWYQQSLDQGLQFLIQYYNGEERAKGNILERFSAQQFPDLHSELNLSSLELGDSALYFCASSVEGARNYGYTFGSGTRLTVV.

This clone was observed a handful of times. The chain employs TRBV5-1 and TRBJ1-2; the D is unclear. Deletions cut 3 bases from V and 5 bases from J, with 8 bases between. CDR3 length: 12 amino acids. The germline gives CDR1 SGHRS, CDR2 YFSETQ. The CDR3, as DNA: TGCGCCAGCAGCTCCTCTAGATATGGCTACACCTTC. It translates to CASSSSRYGYTF.

This clone was picked up a small number of times. The V gene is TRBV18, the J gene TRBJ1-5, with D possibly being TRBD1 (5 bases). Germline loops: CDR1 KGHSH, CDR2 LQKENI. The CDR3 is 15 amino acids. Trimming cost V 6 bases and J 3 bases, with 15 bases left between them. As DNA, the CDR3 is TGTGCCAGCTCCCCCTCCGTAGGGGACAATCAGCCCCAGCATTTT. As protein: CASSPSVGDNQPQHF.

This clone was found once. CDR3 DNA sequence: TGTGCCAGCAGCGTAGACAGGTACGGCACAGATACGCAGTATTTT. This translates into CASSVDRYGTDTQYF. The gene calls are TRBV14 and TRBJ2-3; D is possibly TRBD1 (6 bases). V was pared by 5 bases and J by 1 base, with 13 bases between. Germline assignment: CDR1 SGHDN and CDR2 FVKESK. This CDR3 is built from 15 residues. Full variable domain (rest looked up from reference TRBV14 and TRBJ2-3): EAGVTQFPSHSVIEKGQTVTLRCDPISGHDNLYWYRRVMGKEIKFLLHFVKESKQDESGMPNNRFLAERTGGTYSTLKVQPAELEDSGVYFCASSVDRYGTDTQYFGPGTRLTVL.

The rearrangement links TRBV6-5 to TRBJ1-1; unclear D gene. The germline CDR1 and CDR2 sequences are MNHEY and SVGAGI. Trimming removed 6 bases from V and 6 bases from J, with 14 bases in between. This CDR3 region has 13 residues. The CDR3 nucleotides read TGTGCCAGCAGGCAATCAGCCGGGGCTGAAGCTTTCTTT. Amino acid sequence: CASRQSAGAEAFF.

This clone was found a few times. This chain joins TRBV27 and TRBJ2-1; possible D gene TRBD1, 5 bases. CDR3 length: 15 residues. Trimming stripped 3 bases from V and 2 bases from J, with 11 bases between. Germline V gene data show CDR1 as MNHEY and CDR2 as SMNVEV (reference sequence). CDR3 residues: CASSFNQGPYNEQFF. The CDR3 DNA follows: TGTGCCAGCAGTTTTAATCAGGGTCCCTACAATGAGCAGTTCTTC.

The CDR3 DNA reads TGTGCCAGCAGCTTAGGGGGGCTTGGTGAAAAACTGTTTTTT. Its protein product is CASSLGGLGEKLFF. The chain carries TRBV7-9 and TRBJ1-4; TRBD1 is a possible D gene (6 bases). The CDR3 spans 14 residues. Germline V lookup: CDR1 SEHNR, CDR2 FQNEAQ (reference sequence). V shed 1 base and J shed 7 bases, with 10 bases lying between them.

This clone occurred a few times. The V and J genes are TRBV28 and TRBJ1-1; D gene ambiguous. In germline, CDR1 is MDHEN, CDR2 SYDVKM. The CDR3 has 13 amino acids. V was trimmed by 9 bases and J by 0 bases, leaving 11 bases between them. The CDR3 loop reads CASWEHLNTEAFF. CDR3 in DNA: TGTGCCAGTTGGGAGCATTTGAACACTGAAGCTTTCTTT.

This clone was counted only a few times. The chain combines TRBV11-1 with TRBJ1-2; D is uncertain. The CDR3 runs to 14 residues. Trimming stripped 0 bases from V and 4 bases from J, with 9 bases between. Per germline, CDR1 SGHAT and CDR2 FQDESV (reference sequence). The CDR3 DNA follows: TGTGCCAGCAGCTTAGCCGGGGTTTCCTATGGCTACACCTTC. Protein product: CASSLAGVSYGYTF. The whole variable domain, filled in from reference TRBV11-1 and TRBJ1-2, reads EAEVAQSPRYKITEKSQAVAFWCDPISGHATLYWYRQILGQGPELLVQFQDESVVDDSQLPKDRFSAERLKGVDSTLKIQPAELGDSAMYLCASSLAGVSYGYTFGSGTRLTVV.

The CDR3 DNA reads as TGTGCCAGCAGCACACGGGGGGGAGCCTATGGCTACACCTTC. Amino acids: CASSTRGGAYGYTF. The gene calls are TRBV9 and TRBJ1-2; D possibly corresponds to TRBD1 (5 bases). Germline CDR1 SGDLS, CDR2 YYNGEE. CDR3 length: 14 amino acids. Trimming cost V 4 bases and J 4 bases, with 14 bases left between them.

The J gene is TRBJ1-5, the V gene TRBV7-2; TRBD1 might be the D (5 bases). Germline lookup yields CDR1 SGHTA and CDR2 FQGNSA. The CDR3 consists of 15 residues. Trimming cost V 5 bases and J 5 bases, with 16 bases left between them. As DNA, the CDR3 is TGTGCCAGCAGCAAGTCGTACACAGGAGATCAGCCCCAGCATTTT. It codes for CASSKSYTGDQPQHF.

The chain uses TRBV19 and TRBJ1-6; D might be TRBD1 (5 bases). V was trimmed by 0 bases and J by 7 bases, leaving 19 bases between them. Germline values: CDR1 LNHDA, CDR2 SQIVND (reference sequence). The CDR3 is made up of 18 amino acids. CDR3 in amino acids: CASSIDRSGRPGNSPLHF. CDR3 DNA sequence: TGTGCCAGTAGTATAGATCGCTCGGGCCGACCAGGGAATTCACCCCTCCACTTT.

This clone was counted between two and nine times. The rearrangement links TRBV11-3 to TRBJ1-1; no definite D call. Germline loops: CDR1 SGHNT, CDR2 YENEEA. The ends were cut back, 5 bases at V and 4 bases at J, with 17 bases in the middle. The CDR3 is made up of 15 amino acids. CDR3 residues: CASSARPGLGTEAFF. For the CDR3, the DNA is TGTGCCAGCAGCGCCCGTCCGGGGTTGGGCACTGAAGCTTTCTTT.

The V and J genes are TRBV13 and TRBJ1-1; D is unresolved. The CDR3 covers 14 residues. Trimming removed 6 bases from V and 1 base from J, with 12 bases in between. Germline assignment: CDR1 PRHDT and CDR2 FYEKMQ (reference sequence). The CDR3 DNA reads TGTGCCAGCAGTCATGGCGCGGGGAACACTGAAGCTTTCTTT. Amino acids: CASSHGAGNTEAFF.

This clone has more than one count but fewer than ten. CDR3: CASSFVATDEAFF. CDR3 DNA sequence: TGTGCCAGCAGCTTCGTGGCCACAGATGAAGCTTTCTTT. The chain uses TRBV7-9 and TRBJ1-1, with no clear D. The V gene lost 3 bases and the J gene lost 7 bases, with 12 bases spanning the gap. The CDR3 totals 13 residues. The germline CDR1 and CDR2 sequences are SEHNR and FQNEAQ (reference sequence).

This chain uses TRBV2 with TRBJ2-1; 8 bases are a match to TRBD1. Germline lookup yields CDR1 SNHLY and CDR2 FYNNEI. V lost 6 bases and J lost 12; bases outside the gene matches: 13. The length of the CDR3 is 14 residues. CDR3: CASRKSGGEGRQFF. As DNA, the CDR3 is TGTGCCAGCAGGAAATCAGGGGGCGAGGGTCGGCAGTTCTTC.

This chain uses TRBV7-9 with TRBJ1-6; no firm D call. Germline CDR1 SEHNR, CDR2 FQNEAQ (reference sequence). CDR3 length: 13 residues. V was shortened by 5 bases and J by 8 bases, with 10 bases between the two germline ends. For the CDR3, the DNA is TGTGCCAGCAGCCAAAATCGAGATTCACCCCTCCACTTT. Encoded protein: CASSQNRDSPLHF.

This clone was picked up a small number of times. V and J are TRBV7-9 and TRBJ2-3; D is unresolved. This CDR3 comprises 12 residues. CDR1 SEHNR and CDR2 FQNEAQ come from the germline V gene (reference sequence). The V end lost 5 bases, the J end lost 4 bases, and 7 bases lay between the germline ends. The CDR3 region is CASSVIADTQYF. In nucleotides, the CDR3 is TGTGCCAGCAGCGTCATAGCAGATACGCAGTATTTT.

V and J are TRBV19 and TRBJ1-1, with 10 bases identical to TRBD1. Germline V gene lookup returns CDR1 LNHDA and CDR2 SQIVND (reference sequence). The CDR3 is 17 residues long. V gave up 7 bases and J gave up 11 bases; unmatched junction bases: 22. CDR3 sequence: CASTLRTGGSRVEIAFF. CDR3 DNA sequence: TGTGCCAGTACCCTCCGGACAGGGGGAAGCCGAGTTGAAATCGCTTTCTTT.

The table lists this clone with a few counts. The chain combines TRBV5-5 with TRBJ2-7; 9 nucleotides align to TRBD2. CDR3 length equals 14 residues. The V segment lost 2 bases and the J segment 6 bases; nucleotides outside the gene matches: 6. The germline CDR1 and CDR2 sequences are SGHKS and YYEKEE (reference sequence). The CDR3 region has the DNA TGTGCCAGCAGCTTAGCGGGGGGATCTCTCGAGCAGTACTTC. Its protein is CASSLAGGSLEQYF. Combining the CDR3 with reference TRBV5-5 and TRBJ2-7 gives the whole variable domain DAGVTQSPTHLIKTRGQQVTLRCSPISGHKSVSWYQQVLGQGPQFIFQYYEKEERGRGNFPDRFSARQFPNYSSELNVNALLLGDSALYLCASSLAGGSLEQYFGPGTRLTVT.

The CDR3 here is CASSRRRTDSNQPQHF. The CDR3 DNA sequence: TGTGCCAGCAGCCGAAGGAGGACGGACTCCAATCAGCCCCAGCATTTT. The rearrangement links TRBV5-6 to TRBJ1-5; no clear D gene. The germline V gene encodes CDR1 SGHDT and CDR2 YYEEEE. The CDR3 length is 16 residues. V was trimmed by 4 bases and J by 3 bases, leaving 17 bases between them.

CDR3 sequence (DNA): TGTGCCTGGACACCGGGACAGGGGGGTTTGGATACGCAGTATTTT. Translated: CAWTPGQGGLDTQYF. The rearrangement links TRBV30 to TRBJ2-3, with TRBD1 matching over 11 bases. The germline V gene has CDR1 GTSNPN and CDR2 SVGIG (reference sequence). Trimming took 4 bases from V and 6 from J; bases not matched to a gene: 9. The CDR3 contains 15 residues.

This clone showed up just a few times. This rearrangement joins TRBV19 to TRBJ1-5; D is unclear. The germline V gene encodes CDR1 LNHDA and CDR2 SQIVND (reference sequence). The V and J ends lost 0 bases and 2 bases respectively, with 8 bases between them. The CDR3 sequence is 15 residues long. In nucleotides, the CDR3 is TGTGCCAGTAGTATAGATCTAGCCGGCAATCAGCCCCAGCATTTT. Encoded protein: CASSIDLAGNQPQHF.

The J gene is TRBJ2-3, the V gene TRBV7-2; weak D call: TRBD2 (5 bases). Germline loops: CDR1 SGHTA, CDR2 FQGNSA. Trimming removed 5 bases from V and 0 bases from J, with 15 bases in between. CDR3 length equals 16 residues. The CDR3 region has the DNA TGTGCCAGCAGCCCCCCCGGGGTAGTAAGCACAGATACGCAGTATTTT. This gives the protein CASSPPGVVSTDTQYF.

Only a few counts were recorded for this clone. The chain is built from TRBV5-6 and TRBJ2-3; 8 nucleotides line up with TRBD2. The CDR3 contains 14 residues. The V segment lost 7 bases and the J segment 1 base; nucleotides outside the gene matches: 5. Looked up from germline, CDR1 is SGHDT and CDR2 is YYEEEE. CDR3 sequence: CASVLSGGTDTQYF. The CDR3 nucleotides are TGTGCCAGCGTCCTTAGCGGGGGCACAGATACGCAGTATTTT.

This clone was counted only a few times. The chain carries TRBV5-4 and TRBJ2-3; tentatively, D is TRBD2 (5 bases). The V end lost 4 bases, the J end lost 7 bases, and 19 bases lay between the germline ends. This CDR3 contains 15 residues. CDR1 SGHNT and CDR2 YYREEE come from the germline V gene (reference sequence). The CDR3 DNA sequence: TGTGCCAGCAGCGAAAGAAGGACTTCTCCGTATACGCAGTATTTT. This gives the protein CASSERRTSPYTQYF.

The CDR3 is CASSLAQAGRETQYF. DNA of the CDR3: TGTGCCAGCAGTTTAGCGCAAGCGGGGCGAGAGACCCAGTACTTC. The V and J genes are TRBV28 and TRBJ2-5; 7 bases line up with TRBD2. The CDR3 extends over 15 amino acids. Per the germline V gene, CDR1 is MDHEN and CDR2 is SYDVKM. The V and J ends lost 2 bases and 4 bases, in that order; junction bases with no gene match: 7.

The chain employs TRBV5-1 and TRBJ1-2; D is unclear. CDR1 is SGHRS, CDR2 YFSETQ, per germline. The CDR3 has 14 residues. V was shortened by 4 bases and J by 4 bases, with 14 bases between the two germline ends. The CDR3 DNA reads TGCGCCAGCAGCCTCGGATACAGTTCCTATGGCTACACCTTC. This encodes CASSLGYSSYGYTF.

The chain joins TRBV19 to TRBJ1-1; weak D call: TRBD1 (5 bases). This CDR3 comprises 15 residues. CDR1 is LNHDA, CDR2 SQIVND, per germline (reference sequence). With 7 bases removed from V and 1 base from J, the gap between germline ends came to 16 bases. The CDR3 loop reads CASTEEGARNTEAFF. DNA for the CDR3: TGTGCCAGTACCGAAGAAGGGGCGCGGAACACTGAAGCTTTCTTT.